One sample yielded the 9 T cell receptor beta chains listed below, sequenced in a study of lymphopenia after photon versus proton radiotherapy. Repertoires were generated with immunoSEQ multiplex PCR, while TCRdb's copy carries only in-frame clones and drops some. The top ten clones hold approximately 4.7% of a sample with roughly 150,000 clones, around nine tenths of them seen once. Sequencing used peripheral blood, obtained from a patient treated with photon-based radiotherapy. The receptors derive from a man between 50 and 59 years old with gastric cancer.

This clone is a singleton in its sample. CDR3 protein: CASSLDLYKNEQFF. The CDR3 DNA reads TGCGCCAGCAGCTTGGATCTGTACAAGAATGAGCAGTTCTTC. The chain joins TRBV5-1 to TRBJ2-1; no clear D gene. Looked up from germline, CDR1 is SGHRS and CDR2 is YFSETQ. V dropped 0 bases and J dropped 7 bases, with 11 bases sitting between them. The length of the CDR3 is 14 residues.

This chain connects TRBV9 to TRBJ2-7, with TRBD2 matching 10 bases. Germline V CDR1 and CDR2: SGDLS, YYNGEE. Trimming took 3 bases from V and 3 from J; bases not matched to a gene: 6. The length of the CDR3 is 15 residues. The CDR3 DNA follows: TGTGCCAGCAGCGCGGCTAGCGGGAGAGTCTACGAGCAGTACTTC. Amino acid sequence: CASSAASGRVYEQYF.

The chain has TRBV28 and TRBJ1-6; D is possibly TRBD1 (5 bases). The CDR3 is 15 amino acids. Trimming shortened V by 6 bases and J by 10 bases, and 19 bases separated the two germline ends. Germline-derived CDR1 and CDR2 are MDHEN and SYDVKM. CDR3 DNA: TGTGCCAGCAGAAGGGTATTTCTCGGGGACTCACCCCTCCACTTT. It yields the protein CASRRVFLGDSPLHF.

CDR3 region: CASSLSNYEQYF. The CDR3, as DNA: TGTGCCAGCAGCTTGTCTAACTACGAGCAGTACTTC. This chain joins TRBV5-6 and TRBJ2-7; D is ambiguous. The germline V gene encodes CDR1 SGHDT and CDR2 YYEEEE. V lost 1 base and J lost 3, with 5 bases in between. The CDR3 contains 12 residues.

The rearrangement joins TRBV15 to TRBJ2-7, with 10 bases aligning to TRBD2. Trimming cost V 8 bases and J 2 bases; bases outside gene matches: 6. CDR1 is LNHNV and CDR2 is YYDKDF in the germline V gene (reference sequence). CDR3 length: 14 residues. The CDR3 DNA follows: TGTGCCACCTCTAGCGGGAGTGATACCTACGAGCAGTACTTC. As protein: CATSSGSDTYEQYF.

The chain employs TRBV5-1 and TRBJ2-1; D call uncertain. CDR3 size: 13 residues. Germline CDR1 reads SGHRS; CDR2 reads YFSETQ. The V gene lost 0 bases and the J gene lost 5 bases, with 6 bases spanning the gap. The CDR3: CASSLDYNNEQFF. DNA of the CDR3: TGCGCCAGCAGCTTGGATTACAACAATGAGCAGTTCTTC.

The chain uses TRBV27 and TRBJ1-4; no clear D gene. The CDR3 contains 12 residues. Looked up from germline, CDR1 is MNHEY and CDR2 is SMNVEV (reference sequence). V was clipped by 6 bases and J by 11 bases, with 13 bases between them. The DNA for the CDR3 is TGTGCCAGCAGCGCCGGGTTTGGGAAACTGTTTTTT. Translation gives CASSAGFGKLFF. Looking up the rest from reference TRBV27 and TRBJ1-4 gives the full variable domain: EAQVTQNPRYLITVTGKKLTVTCSQNMNHEYMSWYRQDPGLGLRQIYYSMNVEVTDKGDVPEGYKVSRKEKRNFPLILESPSPNQTSLYFCASSAGFGKLFFGSGTQLSVL.

The chain joins TRBV19 to TRBJ2-4, with 8 bases lining up with TRBD1. V lost 5 bases and J lost 6; bases outside the gene matches: 12. Germline values: CDR1 LNHDA, CDR2 SQIVND (reference sequence). CDR3 length equals 16 residues. CDR3 protein: CASSHNSGGQRNIQYF. CDR3 DNA: TGTGCCAGTAGTCACAACTCAGGGGGCCAGCGAAACATTCAGTACTTC.

The table lists this clone with a count of one. The V and J genes are TRBV7-2 and TRBJ2-7, with 7 bases that match TRBD2. The V segment lost 5 bases and the J segment 6 bases; nucleotides outside the gene matches: 7. CDR1 and CDR2 from the germline V gene are SGHTA and FQGNSA. The CDR3 runs 13 residues. CDR3 protein: CASSPGLGGEQYF. The CDR3 DNA reads TGTGCCAGCAGCCCCGGACTAGGAGGCGAGCAGTACTTC.